The clone carrying this TCR beta chain was seen more than once but under ten times. What it recognizes is unknown. These data come from a study of CD8 T cells in ankylosing spondylitis. TCRdb fed the 5' RACE reads into MiXCR, producing one record per CDR3 protein. The data hold roughly 470,000 distinct CDR3 sequences, with 25% to 30% observed a single time. The germline CDR1 and CDR2 sequences are LGHNA and YNFKEQ. V lost 5 bases and J lost 4, with 14 bases in between. The CDR3 extends over 14 amino acids. Study-level points and caveats: Ankylosing spondylitis blood seemed to carry a telltale TCR beta motif made of under 10 highly homologous variants.

Sequencing was performed on blood, either unsorted or a sorted T cell fraction (not recorded which). The chain is built from TRBV4-2 and TRBJ1-2; no clear D. This clonotype originated in a male donor with ankylosing spondylitis. CDR3 sequence (DNA): TGTGCCAGCAGCTCGCAGACATCGGTCTATGGCTACACCTTC. Amino acids: CASSSQTSVYGYTF.